This is a list of T cell receptor beta chains from one sample in a study of identical twins. From the 5' RACE reads, TCRdb called clonotypes with MiXCR, one entry per CDR3 protein. Of hundreds of thousands of distinct CDR3 sequences listed, around 6.9% were seen once; the top ten hold around 2.1%. These same records also appear under a second study, on yellow fever vaccine responses in identical twins.

Sequenced: memory (CD45RO+) T cells sorted from blood. Source of these receptors: a woman under 30 in good health. Each CDR3 is given with its conserved first and last residue. Fields, in order: clone size, V gene, D gene, J gene, CDR3 protein, CDR3 DNA. A D gene is named only where the DNA matches it firmly. Clone size is given for some rows only: seen once, a few or many times, or a class if the clone is expanded.

clone size: -; V gene: TRBV28; D gene: -; J gene: TRBJ1-5; CDR3 protein: CASSLLFLGHPVGNQPQHF; CDR3 DNA: TGTGCCAGCAGTTTACTCTTTCTCGGGCACCCGGTTGGCAATCAGCCCCAGCATTTT
clone size: -; V gene: TRBV7-7; D gene: -; J gene: TRBJ2-5; CDR3 protein: CASSSVGMETQYF; CDR3 DNA: TGTGCTAGCAGCTCTGTGGGGATGGAGACCCAGTACTTC
clone size: few; V gene: TRBV7-2; D gene: -; J gene: TRBJ2-1; CDR3 protein: CASSLAQRREQFF; CDR3 DNA: TGTGCCAGCAGCTTAGCGCAGAGGAGAGAGCAGTTCTTC
clone size: many; V gene: TRBV5-1; D gene: TRBD1; J gene: TRBJ2-3; CDR3 protein: CASSSGQGADTQYF; CDR3 DNA: TGCGCCAGCAGCTCCGGACAGGGTGCAGATACGCAGTATTTT
clone size: many; V gene: TRBV5-6; D gene: -; J gene: TRBJ2-7; CDR3 protein: CASSLDGPQYF; CDR3 DNA: TGTGCCAGCAGCTTGGACGGACCCCAGTACTTC
clone size: -; V gene: TRBV28; D gene: -; J gene: TRBJ1-4; CDR3 protein: CASSSPDPPNEKLFF; CDR3 DNA: TGTGCCAGCAGTTCTCCGGACCCCCCTAATGAAAAACTGTTTTTT
clone size: many; V gene: TRBV3-1; D gene: -; J gene: TRBJ2-7; CDR3 protein: CASSPSGYEQYF; CDR3 DNA: TGTGCCAGCAGCCCATCAGGTTACGAGCAGTACTTC
clone size: many; V gene: TRBV27; D gene: TRBD1; J gene: TRBJ1-2; CDR3 protein: CASRLKQGTDFAYTF; CDR3 DNA: TGTGCCAGCAGACTAAAACAGGGGACCGACTTTGCCTACACCTTC
clone size: -; V gene: TRBV15; D gene: TRBD2; J gene: TRBJ2-3; CDR3 protein: CATSTGTSARDTQYF; CDR3 DNA: TGTGCCACCAGCACCGGGACTAGCGCAAGAGATACGCAGTATTTT
clone size: few; V gene: TRBV6-2/TRBV6-3; D gene: TRBD1; J gene: TRBJ1-5; CDR3 protein: CASSYGKLTGDSNQPQHF; CDR3 DNA: TGTGCCAGCAGTTACGGGAAGTTGACAGGGGATAGCAATCAGCCCCAGCATTTT
clone size: few; V gene: TRBV5-1; D gene: -; J gene: TRBJ1-4; CDR3 protein: CASSLVGGDNEKLFF; CDR3 DNA: TGCGCCAGCAGCTTGGTTGGCGGGGATAATGAAAAACTGTTTTTT
clone size: -; V gene: TRBV5-5; D gene: -; J gene: TRBJ2-1; CDR3 protein: CASSPRRDNEQFF; CDR3 DNA: TGTGCCAGCAGCCCTCGGAGAGACAATGAGCAGTTCTTC
clone size: few; V gene: TRBV5-5; D gene: -; J gene: TRBJ2-5; CDR3 protein: CASSAAAVQETQYF; CDR3 DNA: TGTGCCAGCAGCGCCGCAGCGGTACAAGAGACCCAGTACTTC
clone size: -; V gene: TRBV30; D gene: -; J gene: TRBJ1-1; CDR3 protein: CAWSDLLVDTEAFF; CDR3 DNA: TGTGCCTGGAGTGATCTGTTAGTCGACACTGAAGCTTTCTTT
clone size: -; V gene: TRBV28; D gene: -; J gene: TRBJ2-4; CDR3 protein: CASSKGRSQNIQYF; CDR3 DNA: TGTGCCAGCAGTAAGGGGAGGAGCCAAAACATTCAGTACTTC
clone size: few; V gene: TRBV12-3/TRBV12-4; D gene: TRBD2; J gene: TRBJ2-2; CDR3 protein: CAFSLWLAGGSNTGELFF; CDR3 DNA: TGTGCCTTCAGTTTATGGCTAGCGGGGGGCTCGAACACCGGGGAGCTGTTTTTT
clone size: many; V gene: TRBV4-3; D gene: -; J gene: TRBJ2-2; CDR3 protein: CASSQGQINTGELFF; CDR3 DNA: TGCGCCAGCAGCCAAGGACAGATAAACACCGGGGAGCTGTTTTTT
clone size: -; V gene: TRBV6-2/TRBV6-3; D gene: -; J gene: TRBJ2-7; CDR3 protein: CASSYGHPDGSYEQYF; CDR3 DNA: TGTGCCAGCAGTTACGGGCACCCCGACGGCAGCTACGAGCAGTACTTC
clone size: -; V gene: TRBV6-1; D gene: -; J gene: TRBJ2-1; CDR3 protein: CASPDEGLNEQFF; CDR3 DNA: TGTGCCAGCCCGGACGAGGGACTCAATGAGCAGTTCTTC
clone size: few; V gene: TRBV20-1; D gene: -; J gene: TRBJ2-5; CDR3 protein: CSAKQGVTGTQYF; CDR3 DNA: TGCAGTGCTAAACAGGGAGTGACCGGGACCCAGTACTTC
clone size: few; V gene: TRBV4-1; D gene: -; J gene: TRBJ2-3; CDR3 protein: CASSPLGLSTDTQYF; CDR3 DNA: TGCGCCAGCAGCCCCCTGGGACTTAGCACAGATACGCAGTATTTT
clone size: few; V gene: TRBV6-1; D gene: -; J gene: TRBJ2-6; CDR3 protein: CASSRDFSGANVLTF; CDR3 DNA: TGTGCCAGCAGTCGGGACTTCTCTGGGGCCAACGTCCTGACTTTC